Listed below are T cell receptor beta chains from one sample, sequenced in a study of T cells expressing NK-cell markers. Using the 5' RACE reads, TCRdb records one entry per CDR3 protein without DNA. This table holds 550,000 to 600,000 distinct CDR3 sequences. Sequencing input: blood T cells: a sorted CD56 or NKG2C T cell subset, CD4+ or CD8+ T cells, or bulk PBMC T cells (not recorded which). The receptors were gathered from a man aged 18 to 29 in good health. The CDR3 runs from the conserved cysteine through the conserved F or W.

j_call	v_call	cdr3_aa
TRBJ2-5	TRBV3-1	CASSRGLAGGVETQYF
TRBJ1-2	TRBV27	CASSLSFTGGYTF
TRBJ1-4	TRBV5-1	CASRTTGINHEKLFF
TRBJ2-7	TRBV5-1	CASSPNGAYSYEQYF
TRBJ1-4	TRBV6-2/TRBV6-3	CASSDSEKLFF
TRBJ2-2	TRBV29-1	CSALTSGSITGELFF
TRBJ2-2	TRBV24-1	CATEGQPVTGELFF
TRBJ1-5	TRBV4-1	CASSLDRGNQPQHF
TRBJ2-4	TRBV4-1	CASSQHGGREGSLAKNIQYF
TRBJ1-5	TRBV12-3/TRBV12-4	CASSHPGQQPQHF
TRBJ2-1	TRBV5-1	CASSLREAFYNEQFF
TRBJ2-2	TRBV12-3/TRBV12-4	CASRKQAGGVRGTGELFF
TRBJ1-4	TRBV12-3/TRBV12-4	CASSLFGTGVEATNEKLFF
TRBJ1-4	TRBV7-2	CASSLAPQGSEKLFF
TRBJ2-3	TRBV18	CASSPVGTGGRDTQYF
TRBJ2-5	TRBV5-6	CASSYGTGLSQETQYF
TRBJ2-5	TRBV25-1	CASSQHTGTSGSETQYF
TRBJ2-1	TRBV5-1	CAGPGHNYNEQFF
TRBJ2-3	TRBV3-1	CASSRGTSGTPDTQYF
TRBJ2-2	TRBV9	CASSPRTGGFGELFF
TRBJ2-6	TRBV28	CASREALSGANVLTF
TRBJ1-1	TRBV6-2/TRBV6-3	CASSYRDRYDTEAFF
TRBJ2-2	TRBV10-3	CAISGSGRNTGELFF